The source of this TCR beta chain is a study of T-cell reconstitution after alpha-beta-depleted transplantation in children. The germline CDR1 and CDR2 sequences are SGHRS and YFSETQ. This CDR3 spans 14 amino acids. The V and J ends lost 2 bases and 5 bases respectively, with 10 bases between them. This clonotype has more than one count but fewer than ten. Preparation of the TCRbeta library used unique molecular identifiers. TCRdb redid the calling of the PCR reads with MiXCR, one entry per CDR3 protein. The table shows about 460,000 distinct CDR3 sequences, with around 13% occurring only once. The receptor was derived from a human donor who donated a stem cell graft to a child with combined immunodeficiency. V gene TRBV5-1 combines with J gene TRBJ2-2; possibly TRBD1 for D (7 bases). The source material was PBMCs from the stem cell graft donor, sampled from the stem cell graft. CDR3 amino acids: CASSFQGGTGELFF. Written as DNA, the CDR3 is TGCGCCAGCAGCTTCCAGGGGGGAACCGGGGAGCTGTTTTTT.